These 20 T cell receptor beta chains came from one sample sequenced in a study of blood T cell repertoires in COVID-19 (dated by TCRdb to the early 2020s). The receptor library was made with the immunoSEQ multiplex PCR assay. This immuneACCESS table, as held by TCRdb, lists in-frame sequences with V and J called but not all clones. Of the missing ones, under half trace to an unresolved V gene in checked studies; the others have no known cause. Counted in this sample were around 290,000 clones; approximately 87% of them appeared once. Together, the top ten hold around 8% of the sample. The sample was peripheral blood. Receptors originate from a woman aged 45-65 years who had recovered from COVID-19.

This clone was counted a single time. The CDR3 sequence: CSVELTGYYGYTF. The CDR3 bases are TGCAGCGTTGAGCTTACAGGGTACTATGGCTACACCTTC. The chain uses TRBV29-1 and TRBJ1-2, with D possibly being TRBD1 (6 bases). The germline V gene has CDR1 SQVTM and CDR2 ANQGSEA. V lost 3 bases and J 3 bases, leaving 11 bases between the germline ends. This CDR3 contains 13 residues. Using reference TRBV29-1 and TRBJ1-2 for the parts outside the CDR3, the full variable domain is SAVISQKPSRDICQRGTSLTIQCQVDSQVTMMFWYRQQPGQSLTLIATANQGSEATYESGFVIDKFPISRPNLTFSTLTVSNMSPEDSSIYLCSVELTGYYGYTFGSGTRLTVV.

The rearrangement links TRBV28 to TRBJ1-4; the D is unclear. The length of the CDR3 is 13 residues. V was pared by 10 bases and J by 4 bases, with 13 bases between. Germline V gives CDR1 MDHEN, CDR2 SYDVKM. Written as DNA, the CDR3 is TGTGCCATCTCTATACCAAATAATGAAAAACTGTTTTTT. Encoded protein: CAISIPNNEKLFF.

The rearrangement links TRBV5-4 to TRBJ2-7; 9 bases fit TRBD1. Germline trimming cut 4 bases from V and 4 bases from J; bases unmatched to any gene: 6. CDR3 length: 14 amino acids. Germline V gene data show CDR1 as SGHNT and CDR2 as YYREEE (reference sequence). The CDR3 nucleotides are TGTGCCAGCAGCCGGGGACAGGGTTTATACGAGCAGTACTTC. Translation gives CASSRGQGLYEQYF. Combining the CDR3 with reference TRBV5-4 and TRBJ2-7 gives the whole variable domain ETGVTQSPTHLIKTRGQQVTLRCSSQSGHNTVSWYQQALGQGPQFIFQYYREEENGRGNFPPRFSGLQFPNYSSELNVNALELDDSALYLCASSRGQGLYEQYFGPGTRLTVT.

Only a few counts were recorded for this clone. The chain combines TRBV19 with TRBJ2-5, with 7 bases matching TRBD2. Germline CDR1 and CDR2: LNHDA and SQIVND (reference sequence). The CDR3 spans 13 residues. V dropped 8 bases and J dropped 2; count of bases not matched to a gene: 5. For the CDR3, the DNA is TGTGCCAGTGCCCGGACTAGACAAGAGACCCAGTACTTC. This gives the protein CASARTRQETQYF. The entire variable domain, with the rest obtained from reference TRBV19 and TRBJ2-5, is as follows: DGGITQSPKYLFRKEGQNVTLSCEQNLNHDAMYWYRQDPGQGLRLIYYSQIVNDFQKGDIAEGYSVSREKKESFPLTVTSAQKNPTAFYLCASARTRQETQYFGPGTRLLVL.

This chain connects TRBV6-1 to TRBJ2-7; D perhaps matches TRBD1 (6 bases). Trimming removed 5 bases from V and 2 bases from J, with 13 bases in between. Per the germline V gene, CDR1 is MNHNS and CDR2 is SASEGT. This CDR3 region has 14 residues. The CDR3 loop reads CASSSRDKTYEQYF. CDR3 in DNA: TGTGCCAGCAGTTCCCGGGACAAGACCTACGAGCAGTACTTC.

The V and J genes are TRBV28 and TRBJ1-5; TRBD1 matches at 7 bases. The V gene end was trimmed by 7 bases and the J gene end by 5 bases; junction bases not matched to a gene: 14. This CDR3 is built from 16 residues. The V gene's germline CDR1 is MDHEN and CDR2 SYDVKM. The CDR3 DNA is TGTGCCAGCAAATCTTCCCGGGACAGAGGCCATCAGCCCCAGCATTTT. Translated: CASKSSRDRGHQPQHF.

J is TRBJ2-3 and V is TRBV5-4; D is unresolved. Germline lookup yields CDR1 SGHNT and CDR2 YYREEE (reference sequence). The length of the CDR3 is 14 residues. V lost 4 bases and J 1 base, leaving 10 bases between the germline ends. The CDR3 is CASSVLIGTDTQYF. The CDR3 region has the DNA TGTGCCAGCAGCGTGTTAATTGGCACAGATACGCAGTATTTT.

The chain recombines TRBV5-6 with TRBJ1-4, with TRBD1 identical over 9 bases. CDR1 and CDR2 (germline): SGHDT, YYEEEE. The CDR3 spans 14 residues. V was pared by 2 bases and J by 8 bases, with 4 bases of the junction left unmatched. CDR3 residues: CASSLQGALEKLFF. CDR3 nucleotides: TGTGCCAGCAGCTTACAGGGGGCGCTCGAAAAACTGTTTTTT.

V and J are TRBV11-2 and TRBJ2-5, with D tentatively TRBD1 (6 bases). CDR1 is SGHAT and CDR2 is FQNNGV in the germline V gene. The CDR3 length is 17 residues. V shed 1 base and J shed 1 base, with 16 bases lying between them. CDR3 in amino acids: CASSLVGGQTTQETQYF. As DNA, the CDR3 is TGTGCCAGCAGCTTAGTAGGTGGACAGACTACCCAAGAGACCCAGTACTTC.

The rearrangement uses TRBV19 and TRBJ2-7; no clear D. Germline V gene sequence: CDR1 LNHDA, CDR2 SQIVND (reference sequence). Deletions cut 5 bases from V and 3 bases from J, with 8 bases between. The CDR3 consists of 12 residues. Here the CDR3 reads CASSSNDYEQYF. In nucleotides, the CDR3 is TGTGCCAGTAGTTCTAATGACTACGAGCAGTACTTC.

The chain recombines TRBV3-1 (or the pseudogene TRBV3-2) with TRBJ2-5, with D perhaps matching TRBD1 (6 bases). This CDR3 spans 13 amino acids. CDR1 is LGHDT, CDR2 YNNKEL, per germline (reference sequence). V was clipped by 4 bases and J by 5 bases, with 11 bases between them. The CDR3 is CASSRTGLETQYF. CDR3 DNA sequence: TGTGCCAGCAGCCGCACAGGGCTGGAGACCCAGTACTTC.

The rearrangement joins TRBV30 to TRBJ2-1; tentatively, D is TRBD2 (5 bases). Trimming left V 1 base short and J 9 bases short, with 16 bases between. The germline CDR1 and CDR2 sequences are GTSNPN and SVGIG (reference sequence). The CDR3 has 14 residues. The CDR3 loop reads CAWSAQIGILEQFF. The CDR3 DNA is TGTGCCTGGAGTGCCCAAATCGGGATTCTTGAGCAGTTCTTC.

The chain carries TRBV5-5 and TRBJ2-5; a weak D match, TRBD2 (7 bases). With 3 bases removed from V and 5 bases from J, the gap between germline ends came to 17 bases. This CDR3 has 15 residues. Germline lookup yields CDR1 SGHKS and CDR2 YYEKEE (reference sequence). The CDR3 region is CASSYPLGGGETQYF. In DNA, the CDR3 is TGTGCCAGCAGCTACCCCCTGGGAGGGGGGGAGACCCAGTACTTC.

The J gene is TRBJ2-1, the V gene TRBV28; D is perhaps TRBD2 (5 bases). CDR3 length: 16 residues. Trimming took off 5 bases at V and 2 bases at J, with 16 bases between the two ends. Germline V gives CDR1 MDHEN, CDR2 SYDVKM. CDR3 residues: CASSLSGAFTYNEQFF. In DNA, the CDR3 is TGTGCCAGCAGTCTAAGCGGTGCCTTTACCTACAATGAGCAGTTCTTC.

The chain couples TRBV7-2 to TRBJ1-1; 11 nucleotides align to TRBD1. The V segment lost 5 bases and the J segment 2 bases; nucleotides outside the gene matches: 7. The CDR3 has 16 residues. In germline, CDR1 is SGHTA, CDR2 FQGNSA. The CDR3 nucleotides are TGTGCCAGCAGCCAGGACAGGGGGCGGATTAACACTGAAGCTTTCTTT. This codes for CASSQDRGRINTEAFF.

The V and J genes are TRBV5-1 and TRBJ1-3, with TRBD1 identical over 8 bases. V shed 0 bases and J 4 bases; nucleotides not matched to a gene: 0. The CDR3 covers 14 residues. CDR1 and CDR2 from the germline V gene are SGHRS and YFSETQ. The CDR3 coding sequence is TGCGCCAGCAGCTTGGCAGGGGGCGGAAACACCATATATTTT. This translates into CASSLAGGGNTIYF.

The chain is built from TRBV6-1 and TRBJ1-2; 7 nucleotides agree with TRBD1. The trim removed 3 bases at V and 6 bases at J, leaving 10 bases unmatched. From germline, CDR1 is MNHNS and CDR2 SASEGT. This CDR3 comprises 15 residues. The CDR3 loop reads CASSDQQGEKHGYTF. CDR3 nucleotide sequence: TGTGCCAGCAGTGATCAGCAGGGGGAGAAACATGGCTACACCTTC.

CDR3 sequence (DNA): TGTGCCAGCACTACGGGGACAGGTGGGACCTACGAGCAGTACTTC. Protein product: CASTTGTGGTYEQYF. The chain joins TRBV11-2 to TRBJ2-7, with TRBD1 identical over 8 bases. CDR3 size: 15 residues. CDR1 and CDR2 from the germline V gene are SGHAT and FQNNGV. Trimming removed 7 bases from V and 2 bases from J; junction bases left unmatched: 10.

This clone has a single count. The V and J genes are TRBV7-2 and TRBJ2-7; no firm D call. The ends were cut back, 2 bases at V and 6 bases at J, with 14 bases in the middle. Germline V CDR1 and CDR2: SGHTA, FQGNSA. The CDR3 is 14 residues long. The CDR3 coding sequence is TGTGCCAGCAGCTTATTCCTTAAAGCAGGCGAGCAGTACTTC. Translating it yields CASSLFLKAGEQYF.

A few counts support this clone. The chain recombines TRBV5-5 with TRBJ1-2, with D possibly being TRBD1 (6 bases). Looked up from germline, CDR1 is SGHKS and CDR2 is YYEKEE (reference sequence). V lost 4 bases and J lost 8, with 12 bases in between. CDR3 length equals 12 residues. The CDR3 sequence is CASSTYRAGYTF. The CDR3 region has the DNA TGTGCCAGCAGCACGTACAGGGCCGGCTACACCTTC.